The 30 T cell receptor beta chains given below trace back to one sample, sequenced in a study of Tregs in tolerant kidney transplant recipients. Sequenced by immunoSEQ multiplex PCR; TCRdb stores in-frame clones only, minus some. Altogether about 15,000 clones are present, roughly 75% being singletons, with the ten largest covering 1.5% to 2%. The material was Tregs from blood, obtained before the transplant. The receptors shown here come from a human donor who received a combined kidney and bone marrow transplant.

The chain recombines TRBV7-8 with TRBJ2-5, with D maybe TRBD2 (5 bases). The CDR3 has 15 residues. Germline CDR1 reads SGHVS; CDR2 reads FQNEAQ. Trimming stripped 5 bases from V and 5 bases from J, with 18 bases between. This CDR3 is CASSPGRRRGETQYF. In nucleotides, the CDR3 is TGTGCCAGCAGCCCCGGACGGCGGCGAGGGGAGACCCAGTACTTC.

The rearrangement links TRBV6-5 to TRBJ2-3, with D possibly matching TRBD2 (6 bases). V was shortened by 4 bases and J by 3 bases, with 11 bases between the two germline ends. The CDR3 contains 14 residues. Germline V CDR1 and CDR2: MNHEY, SVGAGI. The CDR3: CASSSRERTDTQYF. For the CDR3, the DNA is TGTGCCAGCAGTTCCCGGGAGCGAACAGATACGCAGTATTTT.

This chain uses TRBV2 with TRBJ2-1, with a weak D call TRBD2 (6 bases). CDR3 length equals 15 residues. The V end was cut by 6 bases, the J end by 5 bases, with 17 bases between. Germline lookup yields CDR1 SNHLY and CDR2 FYNNEI. The chain's CDR3 is CASSRRVERNNEQFF. The CDR3, as DNA: TGTGCCAGCAGCCGGAGGGTCGAGCGAAACAATGAGCAGTTCTTC.

The chain couples TRBV12-5 to TRBJ1-6; 10 positions agree with TRBD1. J lost 4 bases, V lost 2 bases, and 23 bases had no gene match. The CDR3 totals 23 residues. The germline gives CDR1 LGHNT, CDR2 FRNRAP. The CDR3 DNA reads as TGTGCTAGTGGTTTGCAGGGCCCGCCTCCGGGACAGGGGAAGAGTACTTATAATTCACCCCTCCACTTT. Its translation is CASGLQGPPPGQGKSTYNSPLHF.

This chain joins TRBV7-2 and TRBJ2-7, with TRBD1 matching over 7 bases. V shed 1 base and J 5 bases; nucleotides not matched to a gene: 2. CDR3 size: 13 residues. The germline CDR1 and CDR2 sequences are SGHTA and FQGNSA. The CDR3 here is CASSLDRGDEQYF. Written as DNA, the CDR3 is TGTGCCAGCAGCTTAGACAGGGGCGACGAGCAGTACTTC.

This chain links TRBV7-2 with TRBJ2-7, with 7 nucleotides matching TRBD1. The V gene end was trimmed by 6 bases and the J gene end by 1 base; junction bases not matched to a gene: 9. The CDR3 loop spans 15 amino acids. The germline V gene has CDR1 SGHTA and CDR2 FQGNSA. CDR3 sequence: CASRTRDSLSYEQYF. The CDR3 nucleotides read TGTGCCAGCAGGACCCGGGACAGTTTATCCTACGAGCAGTACTTC.

The chain couples TRBV10-3 to TRBJ2-2; 13 nucleotides match TRBD2. Germline CDR1 ENHRY, CDR2 SYGVKD. V was pared by 0 bases and J by 7 bases, with 5 bases of the junction left unmatched. This CDR3 has 17 amino acids. The CDR3 loop reads CAISESRLAGGGGELFF. The CDR3 DNA reads TGTGCCATCAGTGAGTCGAGACTAGCGGGAGGAGGCGGGGAGCTGTTTTTT.

V is TRBV30 and J is TRBJ2-7, with 11 bases aligning to TRBD2. The CDR3 runs 13 residues. CDR1 GTSNPN and CDR2 SVGIG come from the germline V gene (reference sequence). The V gene end was trimmed by 4 bases and the J gene end by 2 bases; junction bases not matched to a gene: 1. CDR3 DNA: TGTGCCTGGAAACTAGCGGGAGCCTACGAGCAGTACTTC. Its protein is CAWKLAGAYEQYF.

The chain uses TRBV6-5 and TRBJ1-1; possibly TRBD1 for D (5 bases). This CDR3 contains 13 residues. CDR1 MNHEY and CDR2 SVGAGI come from the germline V gene. V lost 4 bases and J 5 bases, leaving 11 bases between the germline ends. The CDR3 DNA sequence: TGTGCCAGCAGTTCCCCACAGGTAACTGAAGCTTTCTTT. Translating it yields CASSSPQVTEAFF.

The chain joins TRBV6-1 to TRBJ1-1; D unresolved. Trimming left V 7 bases short and J 7 bases short, with 13 bases between. Germline V gene lookup returns CDR1 MNHNS and CDR2 SASEGT. The CDR3 consists of 12 residues. The CDR3 bases are TGTGCCAGCATCCCAGGCGGGATTGAAGCTTTCTTT. It translates to CASIPGGIEAFF.

V is TRBV1 and J is TRBJ1-2. TRBV1 represents a pseudogene. This CDR3 spans 18 amino acids. The CDR3 nucleotides read TGCACCAGCAGCCAGACAATTCACCTTGGCAGGGAGGAGGATGGCTACACCTTC. Translating gives CTSSQTIHLGREEDGYTF.

The chain carries TRBV27 and TRBJ1-6, with 7 bases aligning to TRBD1. Germline CDR1 and CDR2: MNHEY and SMNVEV (reference sequence). The CDR3 is 13 residues long. J lost 10 bases, V lost 3 bases, and 3 bases had no gene match. Here the CDR3 reads CASSLNRGSPLHF. CDR3 in DNA: TGTGCCAGCAGTTTGAACAGGGGATCACCCCTCCACTTT.

The CDR3 here is CASSSTGRGTEAFF. For the CDR3, the DNA is TGTGCCAGCAGTTCGACAGGACGGGGCACTGAAGCTTTCTTT. This chain links TRBV28 with TRBJ1-1; possibly TRBD1 for D (6 bases). V shed 4 bases and J shed 4 bases, with 13 bases lying between them. The CDR3 length is 14 residues. The germline V gene has CDR1 MDHEN and CDR2 SYDVKM.

The gene calls are TRBV7-8 and TRBJ2-3; perhaps TRBD1 as D (6 bases). The CDR3 is made up of 14 amino acids. Germline lookup yields CDR1 SGHVS and CDR2 FQNEAQ. V lost 5 bases and J lost 4, with 13 bases in between. The CDR3 here is CASSGGPQADTQYF. The CDR3 DNA sequence: TGTGCCAGCAGCGGGGGCCCGCAGGCAGATACGCAGTATTTT.

This chain connects TRBV7-2 to TRBJ2-5, with TRBD1 identical over 8 bases. CDR3 length: 16 amino acids. Germline V lookup: CDR1 SGHTA, CDR2 FQGNSA. After removal of 5 bases from V and 4 bases from J, the junction contained 12 bases not matched to a gene. The CDR3 loop is CASSTMTGVRPETQYF. DNA for the CDR3: TGTGCCAGCAGCACAATGACAGGGGTCCGTCCAGAGACCCAGTACTTC.

In this sample, this clone turned up a few times. The rearrangement uses TRBV9 and TRBJ1-2; TRBD1 matches at 7 bases. The CDR3 loop spans 14 amino acids. In germline, CDR1 is SGDLS, CDR2 YYNGEE. With V trimmed by 6 bases and J by 4 bases, 9 bases remained unmatched. The CDR3 nucleotides are TGTGCCAGCACCTACAGGGGACGGTCCTATGGCTACACCTTC. This encodes CASTYRGRSYGYTF.

The chain has TRBV14 and TRBJ2-7; TRBD1 might be the D (6 bases). CDR3 length: 14 amino acids. V dropped 1 base and J dropped 2 bases, with 9 bases sitting between them. Germline loops: CDR1 SGHDN, CDR2 FVKESK. The DNA for the CDR3 is TGTGCCAGCAGCCAAGCCAGGGGAACCTACGAGCAGTACTTC. Protein: CASSQARGTYEQYF. Full variable domain (outside the CDR3, taken from reference TRBV14 and TRBJ2-7): EAGVTQFPSHSVIEKGQTVTLRCDPISGHDNLYWYRRVMGKEIKFLLHFVKESKQDESGMPNNRFLAERTGGTYSTLKVQPAELEDSGVYFCASSQARGTYEQYFGPGTRLTVT.

The V and J genes are TRBV13 and TRBJ2-2; possibly TRBD1 for D (5 bases). V lost 2 bases, J lost 7 bases, and 11 bases lay in between. Germline loops: CDR1 PRHDT, CDR2 FYEKMQ (reference sequence). This CDR3 contains 14 residues. The CDR3 DNA reads as TGTGCCAGCAGCTTACTTCAGGGTAGCGGGGAGCTGTTTTTT. Translation: CASSLLQGSGELFF.

V and J are TRBV10-2 and TRBJ2-7, with TRBD1 matching over 7 bases. Germline V gene lookup returns CDR1 WSHSY and CDR2 SAAADI. The CDR3 consists of 13 residues. Trimming removed 7 bases from V and 2 bases from J; junction bases left unmatched: 5. CDR3 amino acids: CASTRQGTYEQYF. CDR3 nucleotides: TGCGCCAGCACACGACAGGGTACCTACGAGCAGTACTTC.

This chain joins TRBV6-6 and TRBJ2-5, with D possibly matching TRBD1 (6 bases). There are 13 residues in the CDR3. Germline V gene lookup returns CDR1 MNHNY and CDR2 SVGAGI (reference sequence). The ends were cut back, 7 bases at V and 5 bases at J, with 14 bases in the middle. This CDR3 reads CASKFQGRETQYF. In DNA, the CDR3 is TGTGCCAGCAAGTTCCAGGGGCGGGAGACCCAGTACTTC.

The CDR3 protein is CASSPTSGRHIGGNIQYF. CDR3 in DNA: TGTGCCAGCAGTCCGACTAGCGGGAGGCACATCGGGGGAAACATTCAGTACTTC. V gene TRBV5-4 combines with J gene TRBJ2-4, with 13 nucleotides matching TRBD2. Germline CDR1 and CDR2: SGHNT and YYREEE (reference sequence). The CDR3 totals 18 residues. Trimming took 5 bases from V and 6 from J; bases not matched to a gene: 14.

The chain has TRBV28 and TRBJ2-2, with unresolved D. V lost 6 bases and J 0 bases, leaving 14 bases between the germline ends. The CDR3 loop spans 16 amino acids. Looked up from germline, CDR1 is MDHEN and CDR2 is SYDVKM. CDR3 nucleotide sequence: TGTGCCAGCAGGTTCTCACTAAAAACGAACACCGGGGAGCTGTTTTTT. Translating gives CASRFSLKTNTGELFF.

The sample holds one count of this clone. The rearrangement links TRBV19 to TRBJ1-1, with D unclear. V was clipped by 2 bases and J by 3 bases, with 10 bases between them. The CDR3 is made up of 14 amino acids. Germline CDR1 and CDR2: LNHDA and SQIVND (reference sequence). The CDR3 protein is CASSISPFHTEAFF. In nucleotides, the CDR3 is TGTGCCAGTAGTATATCCCCCTTCCACACTGAAGCTTTCTTT.

This clone was counted only a few times. V gene TRBV28 combines with J gene TRBJ1-3; no clear D. V shed 3 bases and J shed 1 base, with 13 bases lying between them. The V gene's germline CDR1 is MDHEN and CDR2 SYDVKM. The CDR3 covers 16 residues. This CDR3 is CASSLAGSVSGNTIYF. The CDR3 nucleotides read TGTGCCAGCAGTTTGGCCGGGAGCGTATCTGGAAACACCATATATTTT.

The rearrangement joins TRBV2 to TRBJ1-2, with D maybe TRBD1 (6 bases). V shed 7 bases and J shed 3 bases, with 12 bases lying between them. Germline CDR1 and CDR2: SNHLY and FYNNEI. The CDR3 covers 13 residues. The CDR3 loop is CASTSGADYGYTF. The CDR3 nucleotides read TGTGCCAGCACGTCAGGGGCAGACTATGGCTACACCTTC. The full variable domain, completed using reference TRBV2 and TRBJ1-2, is EPEVTQTPSHQVTQMGQEVILRCVPISNHLYFYWYRQILGQKVEFLVSFYNNEISEKSEIFDDQFSVERPDGSNFTLKIRSTKLEDSAMYFCASTSGADYGYTFGSGTRLTVV.

The CDR3 DNA is TGTGCCAGCAGCCAATATCCAGGCGGGAGGGCCAACAATGAGCAGTTCTTC. Encoded protein: CASSQYPGGRANNEQFF. The gene calls are TRBV14 and TRBJ2-1; TRBD2 matches 9 bases. Germline assignment: CDR1 SGHDN and CDR2 FVKESK. V was clipped by 2 bases and J by 5 bases; unmatched bases: 10. This CDR3 has 17 residues.

Concerning this clone itself: Germline is not matched at one junction end, which may reflect a read error. The chain couples TRBV5-8 to TRBJ1-2; 9 nucleotides align to TRBD1. The CDR3 extends over 14 amino acids. CDR1 and CDR2 from the germline V gene are SGHTS and YDEGEE. The CDR3 DNA reads TGTGCCAGCAGCGCGGACAGGGGCAACTATAGCTACACCTTC. It translates to CASSADRGNYSYTF.

The rearrangement links TRBV2 to TRBJ1-4; 11 bases align to TRBD1. From germline, CDR1 is SNHLY and CDR2 FYNNEI. With 6 bases clipped from V and 3 bases from J, the junction kept 6 bases outside the gene matches. This CDR3 contains 16 residues. Here the CDR3 reads CASSPGTGGANEKLFF. CDR3 sequence (DNA): TGTGCCAGCAGCCCCGGGACAGGGGGGGCTAATGAAAAACTGTTTTTT.

V is TRBV10-1 and J is TRBJ2-7; 7 bases are a match to TRBD2. V lost 0 bases and J lost 2; bases outside the gene matches: 4. This CDR3 is 15 amino acids long. Per germline, CDR1 WNHNN and CDR2 SYGVQD (reference sequence). Written as DNA, the CDR3 is TGCGCCAGCAGTGAGTCGAGCGGGGCCGCCTACGAGCAGTACTTC. This translates into CASSESSGAAYEQYF.

This sequence joins TRBV6-5 and TRBJ1-5; 11 bases are shared with TRBD1. Trimming removed 2 bases from V and 5 bases from J; junction bases left unmatched: 5. The CDR3 length is 16 residues. Germline CDR1 reads MNHEY; CDR2 reads SVGAGI. For the CDR3, the DNA is TGTGCCAGCAGTTACGCAGGGACAGGGGGTCATCAGCCCCAGCATTTT. This translates into CASSYAGTGGHQPQHF.